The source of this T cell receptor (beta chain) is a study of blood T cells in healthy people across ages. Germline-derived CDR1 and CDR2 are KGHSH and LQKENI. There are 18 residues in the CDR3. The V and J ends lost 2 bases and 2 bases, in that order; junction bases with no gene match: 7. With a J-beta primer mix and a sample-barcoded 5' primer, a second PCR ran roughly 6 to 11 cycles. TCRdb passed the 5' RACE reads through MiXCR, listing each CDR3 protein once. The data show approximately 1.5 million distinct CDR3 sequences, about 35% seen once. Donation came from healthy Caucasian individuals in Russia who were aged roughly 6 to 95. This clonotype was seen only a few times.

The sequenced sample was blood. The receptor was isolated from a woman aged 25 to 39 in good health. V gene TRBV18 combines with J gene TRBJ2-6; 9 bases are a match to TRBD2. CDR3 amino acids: CASSPRTSVDTGANVLTF. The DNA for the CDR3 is TGTGCCAGCTCACCAAGGACTAGCGTAGATACTGGGGCCAACGTCCTGACTTTC.